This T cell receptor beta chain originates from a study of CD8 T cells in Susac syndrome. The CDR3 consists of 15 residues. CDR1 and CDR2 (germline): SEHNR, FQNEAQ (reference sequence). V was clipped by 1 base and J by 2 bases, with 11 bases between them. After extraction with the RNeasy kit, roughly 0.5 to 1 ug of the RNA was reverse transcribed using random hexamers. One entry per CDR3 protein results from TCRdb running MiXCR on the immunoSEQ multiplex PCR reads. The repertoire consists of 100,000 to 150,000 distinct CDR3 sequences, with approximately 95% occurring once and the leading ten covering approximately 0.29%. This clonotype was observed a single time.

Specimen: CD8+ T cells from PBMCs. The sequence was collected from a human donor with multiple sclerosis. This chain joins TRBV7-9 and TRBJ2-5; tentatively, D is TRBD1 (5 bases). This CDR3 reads CASSLVRQGQETQYF. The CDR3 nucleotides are TGTGCCAGCAGCTTAGTTCGCCAGGGACAAGAGACCCAGTACTTC.